This entry describes one TCR beta chain. Antigen: not known. The sample comes from a study of CXCR3-negative and CXCR3-positive naive CD8 T cells. Study results and limitations: TRB CDR3s of CXCR3-positive naive cells were more hydrophobic than those of CXCR3-negative naive cells.

With UMI labels, 5' RACE was used to prepare the TRB cDNA libraries. TCRdb reprocessed the 5' RACE reads and stores each CDR3 protein as one record, lacking DNA. Here the sample table reports about 130,000 distinct CDR3 sequences. This receptor was identified in a human donor in good health. Some clones in this sample may be carry-over from other donors' samples. The specimen was naive CXCR3+ CD8+ T cells from blood. Specified subset: CD45RO-CCR7+CD27+CD95- naive CD8+ T cells expressing CXCR3 (TNR3+).

The CDR3 sequence is CASSKAGAFWSQYF. The chain links TRBV21-1 to TRBJ2-5; no DNA is available, so the TRBD1 call from TCRdb remains unchecked. TRBV21-1 is recorded as a pseudogene. The CDR3 totals 14 residues.